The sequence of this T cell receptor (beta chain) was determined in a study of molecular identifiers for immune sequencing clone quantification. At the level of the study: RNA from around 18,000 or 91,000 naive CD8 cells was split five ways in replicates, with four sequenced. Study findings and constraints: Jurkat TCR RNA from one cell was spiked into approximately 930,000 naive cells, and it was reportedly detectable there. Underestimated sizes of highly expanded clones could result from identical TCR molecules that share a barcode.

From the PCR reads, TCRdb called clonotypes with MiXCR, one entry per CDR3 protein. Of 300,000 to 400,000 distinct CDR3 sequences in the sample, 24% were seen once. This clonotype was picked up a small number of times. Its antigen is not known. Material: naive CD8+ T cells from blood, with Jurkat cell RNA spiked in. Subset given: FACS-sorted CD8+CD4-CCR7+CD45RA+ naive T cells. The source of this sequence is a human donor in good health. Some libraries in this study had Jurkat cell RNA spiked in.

Here the CDR3 DNA reads TGCGCCAGCAGCCAACCACCGGGACAGGGGGCAACAGATACGCAGTATTTT. Its translation: CASSQPPGQGATDTQYF. The chain is built from TRBV4-1 and TRBJ2-3, with 12 bases lining up with TRBD1. The CDR3 sequence is 17 residues long. The V and J ends lost 2 bases and 3 bases, in that order; junction bases with no gene match: 6. Germline V lookup: CDR1 MGHRA, CDR2 YSYEKL.